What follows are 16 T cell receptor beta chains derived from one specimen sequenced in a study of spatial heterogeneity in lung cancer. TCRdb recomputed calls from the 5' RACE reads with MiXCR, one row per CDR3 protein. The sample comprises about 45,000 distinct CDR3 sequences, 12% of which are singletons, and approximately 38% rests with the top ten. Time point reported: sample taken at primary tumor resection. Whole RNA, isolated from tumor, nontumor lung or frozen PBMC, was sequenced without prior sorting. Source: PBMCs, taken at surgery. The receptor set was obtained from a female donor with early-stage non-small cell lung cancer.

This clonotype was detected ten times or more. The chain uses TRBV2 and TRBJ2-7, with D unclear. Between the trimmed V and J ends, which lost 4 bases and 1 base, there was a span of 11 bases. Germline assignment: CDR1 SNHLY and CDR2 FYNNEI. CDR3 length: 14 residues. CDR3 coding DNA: TGTGCCAGCAGTGTTTATGAGGAGTCCTACGAGCAGTACTTC. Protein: CASSVYEESYEQYF. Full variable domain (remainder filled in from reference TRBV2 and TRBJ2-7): EPEVTQTPSHQVTQMGQEVILRCVPISNHLYFYWYRQILGQKVEFLVSFYNNEISEKSEIFDDQFSVERPDGSNFTLKIRSTKLEDSAMYFCASSVYEESYEQYFGPGTRLTVT.

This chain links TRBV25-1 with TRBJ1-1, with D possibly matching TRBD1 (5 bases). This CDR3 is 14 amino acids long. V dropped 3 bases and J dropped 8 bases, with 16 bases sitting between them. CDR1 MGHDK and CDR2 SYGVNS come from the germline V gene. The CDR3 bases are TGTGCCAGCAGTGATCCGGACACGAGGGGAGAAGCTTTCTTT. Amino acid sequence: CASSDPDTRGEAFF.

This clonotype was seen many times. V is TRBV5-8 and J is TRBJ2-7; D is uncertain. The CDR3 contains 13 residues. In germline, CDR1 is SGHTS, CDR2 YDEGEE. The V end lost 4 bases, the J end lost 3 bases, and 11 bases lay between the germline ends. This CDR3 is CASSPGPNYEQYF. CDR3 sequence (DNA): TGTGCCAGCAGCCCCGGTCCCAACTACGAGCAGTACTTC.

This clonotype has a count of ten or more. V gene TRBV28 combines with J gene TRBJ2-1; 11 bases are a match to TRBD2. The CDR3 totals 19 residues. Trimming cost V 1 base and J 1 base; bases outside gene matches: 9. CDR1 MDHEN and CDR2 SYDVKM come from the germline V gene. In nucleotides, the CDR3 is TGTGCCAGCAGTTTATCCCCTAGACTAGCGGGGAAATCCTACAATGAGCAGTTCTTC. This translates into CASSLSPRLAGKSYNEQFF. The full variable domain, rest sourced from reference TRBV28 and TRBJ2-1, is DVKVTQSSRYLVKRTGEKVFLECVQDMDHENMFWYRQDPGLGLRLIYFSYDVKMKEKGDIPEGYSVSREKKERFSLILESASTNQTSMYLCASSLSPRLAGKSYNEQFFGPGTRLTVL.

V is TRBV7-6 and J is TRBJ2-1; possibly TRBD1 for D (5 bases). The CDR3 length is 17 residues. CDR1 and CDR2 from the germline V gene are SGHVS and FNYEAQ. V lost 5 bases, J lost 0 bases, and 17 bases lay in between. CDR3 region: CASSPTVSRGSYNEQFF. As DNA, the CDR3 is TGTGCCAGCAGCCCGACAGTTTCAAGGGGCTCCTACAATGAGCAGTTCTTC.

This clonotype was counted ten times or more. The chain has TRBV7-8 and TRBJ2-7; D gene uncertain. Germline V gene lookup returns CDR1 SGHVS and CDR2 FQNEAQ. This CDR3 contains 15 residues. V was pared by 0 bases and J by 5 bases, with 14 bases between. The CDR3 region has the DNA TGTGCCAGCAGCTTAGCGGAAGTGCGCGGAAACGAGCAGTACTTC. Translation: CASSLAEVRGNEQYF.

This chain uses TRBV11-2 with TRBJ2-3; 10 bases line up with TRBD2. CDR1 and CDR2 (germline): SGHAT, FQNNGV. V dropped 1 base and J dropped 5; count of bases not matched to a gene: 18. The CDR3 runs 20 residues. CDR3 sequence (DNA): TGTGCCAGCAGCTTAGGGGGGGTACTAGCGGGGCTCGAGGGGGGAGATACGCAGTATTTT. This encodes CASSLGGVLAGLEGGDTQYF. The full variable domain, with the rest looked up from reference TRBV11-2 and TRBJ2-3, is EAGVAQSPRYKIIEKRQSVAFWCNPISGHATLYWYQQILGQGPKLLIQFQNNGVVDDSQLPKDRFSAERLKGVDSTLKIQPAKLEDSAVYLCASSLGGVLAGLEGGDTQYFGPGTRLTVL.

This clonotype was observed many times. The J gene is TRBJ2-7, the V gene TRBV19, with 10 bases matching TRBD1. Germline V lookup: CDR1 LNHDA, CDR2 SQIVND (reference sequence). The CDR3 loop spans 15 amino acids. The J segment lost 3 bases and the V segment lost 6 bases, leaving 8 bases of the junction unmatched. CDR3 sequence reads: CASRPDRGEDYEQYF. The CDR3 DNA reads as TGTGCCAGTAGACCGGACAGGGGGGAAGACTACGAGCAGTACTTC.

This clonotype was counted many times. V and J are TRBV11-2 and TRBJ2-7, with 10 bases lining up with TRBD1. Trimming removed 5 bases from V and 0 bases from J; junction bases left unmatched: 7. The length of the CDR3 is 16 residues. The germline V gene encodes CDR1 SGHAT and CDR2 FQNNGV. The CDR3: CASSLPGQGRSYEQYF. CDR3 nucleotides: TGTGCCAGCAGCCTTCCGGGACAGGGGCGCTCCTACGAGCAGTACTTC.

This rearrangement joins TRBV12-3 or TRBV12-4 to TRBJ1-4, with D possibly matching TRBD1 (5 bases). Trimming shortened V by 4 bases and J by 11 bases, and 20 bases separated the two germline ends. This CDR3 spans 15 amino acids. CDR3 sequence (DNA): TGTGCCAGCAGTTCTAGGACCGGGTCGCGGGGCAAACTGTTTTTT. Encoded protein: CASSSRTGSRGKLFF.

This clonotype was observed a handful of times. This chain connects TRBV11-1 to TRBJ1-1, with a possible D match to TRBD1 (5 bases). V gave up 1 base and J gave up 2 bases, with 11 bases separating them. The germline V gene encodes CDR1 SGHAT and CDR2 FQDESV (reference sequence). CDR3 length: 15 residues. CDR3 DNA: TGTGCCAGCAGCTTAGGCGCAGGGCTAAACACTGAAGCTTTCTTT. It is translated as CASSLGAGLNTEAFF.

Written as DNA, the CDR3 is TGCAGCGGGGATACGCAGTATTTT. This codes for CSGDTQYF. The rearrangement links TRBV29-1 to TRBJ2-3, with D unclear. The CDR3 length is 8 residues. Trimming took off 7 bases at V and 6 bases at J, with 2 bases between the two ends. CDR1 is SQVTM and CDR2 is ANQGSEA in the germline V gene.

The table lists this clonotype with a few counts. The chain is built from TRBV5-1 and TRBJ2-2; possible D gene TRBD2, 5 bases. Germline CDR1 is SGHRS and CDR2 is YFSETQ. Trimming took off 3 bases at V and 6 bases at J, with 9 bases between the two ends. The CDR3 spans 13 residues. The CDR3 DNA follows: TGCGCCAGCAGCTACGACGGGGCCGGGGAGCTGTTTTTT. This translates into CASSYDGAGELFF.

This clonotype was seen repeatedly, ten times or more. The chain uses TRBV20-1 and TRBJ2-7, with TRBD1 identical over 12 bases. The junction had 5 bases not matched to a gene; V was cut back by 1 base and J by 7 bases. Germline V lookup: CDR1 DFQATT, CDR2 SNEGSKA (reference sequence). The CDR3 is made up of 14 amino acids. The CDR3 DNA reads TGCAGTGCTAGAGGGGGACAGGGGGCGGGAGAGCAGTACTTC. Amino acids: CSARGGQGAGEQYF.

CDR3 sequence (DNA): TGCAGTGCTAGAGTGGGGAGCTCCTATAATTCACCCCTCCACTTT. This codes for CSARVGSSYNSPLHF. The rearrangement uses TRBV20-1 and TRBJ1-6; D is unresolved. CDR1 is DFQATT, CDR2 SNEGSKA, per germline (reference sequence). The CDR3 extends over 15 amino acids. Trimming left V 1 base short and J 0 bases short, with 7 bases between.

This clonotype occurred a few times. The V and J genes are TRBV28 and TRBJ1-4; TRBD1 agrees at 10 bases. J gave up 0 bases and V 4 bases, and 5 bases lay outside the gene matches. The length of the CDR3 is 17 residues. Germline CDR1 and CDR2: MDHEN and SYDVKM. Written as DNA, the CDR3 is TGTGCCAGCAGTTCGCCGGACAGGGGGGCAACTAATGAAAAACTGTTTTTT. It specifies CASSSPDRGATNEKLFF.